This T cell receptor beta chain was profiled in a study of blood T cell repertoires in COVID-19. As for the study in general: Sources were T cells, B-cell-depleted T cells, or PBMCs; the material itself was cDNA or gDNA.

The protocol was immunoSEQ multiplex PCR, while the TCRdb copy is restricted to in-frame clones and leaves out a portion. The repertoire has some 320,000 clones, 90% of them found once; the top ten carry around 2.6%. Participant-given clinical history determined each cohort assignment. Germline V gives CDR1 SQVTM, CDR2 ANQGSEA. Trimming removed 7 bases from V and 6 bases from J, with 10 bases in between. The CDR3 is made up of 11 amino acids. The sequence derives from a man aged 55 to 70 who had recovered from COVID-19. The chain employs TRBV29-1 and TRBJ2-1; possible D gene TRBD2, 6 bases. Sequencing was done on a sample of PBMCs or T cells enriched from blood (not recorded which). The CDR3 protein is CSAGEFNEQFF. DNA of the CDR3: TGCAGCGCGGGGGAGTTCAATGAGCAGTTCTTC.